The sequence of this T cell receptor (beta chain) was determined in a study of blood T cell repertoires in COVID-19. The germline V gene has CDR1 SEHNR and CDR2 FQNEAQ (reference sequence). This CDR3 has 15 residues. The ends lost 1 base at V and 5 bases at J; junction bases unmatched: 5. Per the study methods: Amplified reference gene primers provided the basis for estimating nucleated cell counts. Sequenced by immunoSEQ multiplex PCR; TCRdb stores in-frame clones only, minus some. Clonal size and the V and J genes are those of that table, whereas D and trimming came from the DNA. The sample has around 190,000 clones, just over 85% seen once. Recruits, aged roughly 18 to 90 years, lived in approximately 26 US areas. Cohort allocation depended upon clinical history that participants reported. In Cohort 3, a recovered donor had either two negative PCRs, clearance, or symptom resolution.

Sequencing was done on a sample of PBMCs or T cells enriched from blood (not recorded which). This chain connects TRBV7-9 to TRBJ2-5, with TRBD2 identical over 9 bases. The origin of this receptor is a woman younger than 30 who had recovered from COVID-19. CDR3: CASSLEGTSWETQYF. The CDR3 nucleotides are TGTGCCAGCAGCTTAGAAGGGACTAGCTGGGAGACCCAGTACTTC. Combining the CDR3 with reference TRBV7-9 and TRBJ2-5 gives the whole variable domain DTGVSQNPRHKITKRGQNVTFRCDPISEHNRLYWYRQTLGQGPEFLTYFQNEAQLEKSRLLSDRFSAERPKGSFSTLEIQRTEQGDSAMYLCASSLEGTSWETQYFGPGTRLLVL.